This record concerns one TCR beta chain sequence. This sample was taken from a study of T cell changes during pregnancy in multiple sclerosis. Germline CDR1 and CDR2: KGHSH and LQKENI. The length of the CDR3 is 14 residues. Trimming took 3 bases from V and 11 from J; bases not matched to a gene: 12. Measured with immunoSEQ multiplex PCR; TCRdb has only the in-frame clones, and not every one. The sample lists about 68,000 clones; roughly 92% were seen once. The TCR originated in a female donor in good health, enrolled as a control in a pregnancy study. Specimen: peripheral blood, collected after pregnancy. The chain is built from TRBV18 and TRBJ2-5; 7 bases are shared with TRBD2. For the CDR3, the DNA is TGTGCCAGCTCACCGACTAGCACCGCCGGGGCGCAGTACTTC. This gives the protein CASSPTSTAGAQYF.